Listed here is a single TCR beta chain. The record originates from a study of regulatory T cells in long-lasting Graves disease. At the level of the study: Treatment with antithyroid drugs for over 5 years, together with positive TSH receptor antibodies, meant persistent Graves' disease.

iRepertoire HTBI primers and Arm-PCR of CDR3 regions built TCR beta libraries. TCRdb reprocessed the multiplex PCR reads via MiXCR and lists one record per CDR3 protein. There are hundreds of thousands of distinct CDR3 sequences in the sample; around 19% occur only once, and 25% to 35% lies in the top ten. Described time point: persistent/refractory GD, antithyroid drugs over 5 years with positive TRAb. From RNA extracted from PBMCs, the TCR library was made. The receptor was derived from a female donor with Graves disease. Specimen: peripheral blood mononuclear cells (PBMCs), collected when the disease was refractory, from a patient treated with antithyroid drugs.

The CDR3 nucleotides read TGTGCCATCAGTGCGGTAGGGATCGGGTCCTACGAGCAGTACTTC. It encodes CAISAVGIGSYEQYF. The V and J genes are TRBV10-3 and TRBJ2-7, with D uncertain. CDR1 and CDR2 from the germline V gene are ENHRY and SYGVKD. The CDR3 has 15 residues. Trimming removed 4 bases at V and 1 base at J, with 14 bases between.